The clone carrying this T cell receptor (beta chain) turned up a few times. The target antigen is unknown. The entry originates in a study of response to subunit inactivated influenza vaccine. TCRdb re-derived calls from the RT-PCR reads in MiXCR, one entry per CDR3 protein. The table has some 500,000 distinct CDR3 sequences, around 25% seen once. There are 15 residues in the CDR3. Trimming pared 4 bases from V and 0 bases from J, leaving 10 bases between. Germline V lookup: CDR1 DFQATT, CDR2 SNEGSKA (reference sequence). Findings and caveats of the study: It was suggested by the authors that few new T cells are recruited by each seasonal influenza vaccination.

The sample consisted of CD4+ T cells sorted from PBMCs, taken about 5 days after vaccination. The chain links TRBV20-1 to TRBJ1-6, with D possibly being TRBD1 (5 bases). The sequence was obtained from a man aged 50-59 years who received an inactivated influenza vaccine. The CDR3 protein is CSATDSSSYNSPLHF. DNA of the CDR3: TGCAGTGCTACCGACAGTAGCTCCTATAATTCACCCCTCCACTTT.